This T cell receptor (beta chain) was sequenced during a study of CD8 T cells in ankylosing spondylitis. Study conclusions and caveats: Previously reported in reactive arthritis synovial fluid and blood were some of the motif variants. Ankylosing spondylitis blood appeared to carry a characteristic TCR beta motif of several highly homologous variants. Those disease-linked clones were CD8+; they were also relatively rare in peripheral blood. The clones that were linked to disease were reported to be significantly enriched in matched synovial fluid samples from ankylosing spondylitis patients.

Germline CDR1 and CDR2: SGHTA and FQGNSA. This CDR3 has 13 amino acids. V was clipped by 1 base and J by 0 bases, with 3 bases between them. This clonotype appeared many times. What it binds is unknown. A quantitative 5'-RACE method, one with molecular barcodes, was used to make TCR beta libraries. One entry per CDR3 protein results from TCRdb running MiXCR on the 5' RACE reads. The table has about 500,000 distinct CDR3 sequences, about 5.2% seen once. This chain uses TRBV7-2 with TRBJ1-2, with D unclear. Sequenced: blood, either unsorted or a sorted T cell fraction (not recorded which). The TCR originated in a male donor with ankylosing spondylitis. The CDR3 is CASSLVSNYGYTF. The CDR3 bases are TGTGCCAGCAGCTTAGTTTCTAACTATGGCTACACCTTC.